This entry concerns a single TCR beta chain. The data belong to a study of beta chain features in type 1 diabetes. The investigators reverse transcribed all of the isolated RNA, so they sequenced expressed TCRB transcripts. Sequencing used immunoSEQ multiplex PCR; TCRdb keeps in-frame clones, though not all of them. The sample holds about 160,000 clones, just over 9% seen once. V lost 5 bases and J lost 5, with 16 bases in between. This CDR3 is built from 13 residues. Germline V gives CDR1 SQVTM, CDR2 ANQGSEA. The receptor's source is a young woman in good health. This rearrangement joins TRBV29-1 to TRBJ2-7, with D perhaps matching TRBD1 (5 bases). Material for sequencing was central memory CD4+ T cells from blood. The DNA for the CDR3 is TGCAGCGTTTGGGTCCAGGGATCGAACGAGCAGTACTTC. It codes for CSVWVQGSNEQYF.